A selection of T cell receptor beta chains follows, all from one sample in a study of T cells after yellow fever vaccination. Each CDR3 protein gets one entry after TCRdb re-called the 5' RACE reads with MiXCR. The table shows 610,000 or so distinct CDR3 sequences, with 12% occurring only once. Material: PBMCs, obtained on the day of the yellow fever booster vaccination. The receptors here all came from a man aged 30-40 years who received the YFV17D yellow fever vaccine. The CDR3 runs from the conserved cysteine through the conserved F or W. The D gene is left open where the match is weak. A clone size is listed for some rows: how often the clone was seen (once, few, many), or a class if it is expanded.

>few|TRBJ1-6|TRBD1|TRBV20-1
CSARDGQAVVNSPLHF
TGCAGTGCTAGAGACGGACAGGCAGTTGTGAATTCACCCCTCCACTTT
>NA|TRBJ1-6|TRBD1|TRBV27
CASNQGGLNSPLHF
TGTGCCAGCAACCAAGGGGGCCTGAATTCACCCCTCCACTTT
>NA|TRBJ2-5|NA|TRBV7-9
CASSLVSSSGAQETQYF
TGTGCCAGCAGCTTAGTTTCGAGTAGCGGAGCCCAAGAGACCCAGTACTTC
>NA|TRBJ2-7|TRBD2|TRBV20-1
CSATETSRYYEQYF
TGCAGTGCTACTGAGACTAGCCGGTACTACGAGCAGTACTTC
>few|TRBJ1-5|NA|TRBV3-1
CASSQDINQPQHF
TGTGCCAGCAGCCAAGACATCAATCAGCCCCAGCATTTT
>few|TRBJ2-3|NA|TRBV9
CASSEGLRHATDTQYF
TGTGCCAGCAGCGAGGGACTCAGACACGCTACAGATACGCAGTATTTT
>NA|TRBJ2-1|NA|TRBV7-9
CASSLARGIVGNEQFF
TGTGCCAGCAGCTTAGCAAGAGGGATTGTGGGCAATGAGCAGTTCTTC
>NA|TRBJ1-1|NA|TRBV3-1
CASSHAGQLNTEAFF
TGTGCCAGCAGCCATGCGGGACAACTGAACACTGAAGCTTTCTTT
>few|TRBJ2-1|NA|TRBV5-1
CASTPGAAYNEQFF
TGCGCCAGCACCCCTGGCGCGGCCTACAATGAGCAGTTCTTC
>NA|TRBJ1-1|NA|TRBV5-1
CASSLGDIYTEAFF
TGCGCCAGCAGCTTGGGGGACATATACACTGAAGCTTTCTTT
>few|TRBJ2-3|TRBD2|TRBV5-1
CASSREAGDTQYF
TGCGCCAGCTCGCGGGAGGCTGGAGATACGCAGTATTTT
>NA|TRBJ1-6|NA|TRBV7-2
CASSLVEGLDSPLHF
TGTGCCAGCAGCTTAGTTGAGGGGCTTGATTCACCCCTCCACTTT
>NA|TRBJ2-3|NA|TRBV12-3/TRBV12-4
CASSFSRGLTDTQYF
TGTGCCAGCAGTTTTTCGCGGGGGCTCACAGATACGCAGTATTTT
>NA|TRBJ1-1|NA|TRBV5-1
CASSHRPMNTEAFF
TGCGCCAGCAGCCATAGGCCTATGAACACTGAAGCTTTCTTT
>many|TRBJ1-4|NA|TRBV5-1
CASSLGGEKLFF
TGCGCCAGCAGCTTGGGGGGTGAAAAACTGTTTTTT
>few|TRBJ2-2|TRBD2|TRBV11-2
CASSTTSGRWWGAGELFF
TGTGCCAGCAGCACGACTAGCGGGAGATGGTGGGGGGCCGGGGAGCTGTTTTTT
>NA|TRBJ2-1|NA|TRBV30
CAWGRYYDEQFF
TGTGCCTGGGGTAGGTATTACGATGAGCAGTTCTTC
>few|TRBJ2-5|NA|TRBV18
CASSPDRTGQETQYF
TGTGCCAGCTCACCGGATAGGACTGGCCAAGAGACCCAGTACTTC
>few|TRBJ2-1|TRBD2|TRBV3-1
CASSQMGSGTFNEQFF
TGTGCCAGCAGCCAAATGGGTAGCGGGACCTTCAATGAGCAGTTCTTC
>NA|TRBJ1-2|TRBD1|TRBV29-1
CSGRTGGESYGYTF
TGCAGCGGTCGGACAGGAGGGGAAAGCTATGGCTACACCTTC
>few|TRBJ2-3|NA|TRBV5-6
CASSLLAESYTQYF
TGTGCCAGCAGCTTGTTAGCGGAATCCTATACGCAGTATTTT
>many|TRBJ2-3|TRBD2|TRBV7-2
CASSSLSGRRDTQYF
TGTGCCAGCAGCTCACTTAGCGGGAGAAGGGATACGCAGTATTTT
>NA|TRBJ2-5|NA|TRBV5-4
CASSPSQRPGMTQYF
TGTGCCAGCAGCCCGTCACAGCGGCCAGGAATGACCCAGTACTTC
>NA|TRBJ2-2|NA|TRBV7-2
CASSWGLSNTGELFF
TGTGCCAGCAGCTGGGGACTGTCGAACACCGGGGAGCTGTTTTTT
>NA|TRBJ2-7|NA|TRBV20-1
CSARAPNSISYEQYF
TGCAGTGCTAGAGCTCCTAACAGTATCTCCTACGAGCAGTACTTC
>many|TRBJ2-5|NA|TRBV13
CASSFDRTQETQYF
TGTGCCAGCAGCTTCGACAGGACTCAAGAGACCCAGTACTTC
>few|TRBJ2-1|NA|TRBV5-1
CASSLSAGGNYNEQFF
TGCGCCAGCAGCTTGTCTGCGGGCGGTAACTACAATGAGCAGTTCTTC
>NA|TRBJ2-1|TRBD2|TRBV6-1
CASRGRTRGSGNEQFF
TGTGCCAGCAGAGGTAGGACTCGCGGGAGTGGTAATGAGCAGTTCTTC
>few|TRBJ2-5|NA|TRBV10-3
CAIGDRRTQETQYF
TGTGCCATCGGAGACAGGAGAACCCAAGAGACCCAGTACTTC
>few|TRBJ2-7|NA|TRBV12-3/TRBV12-4
CASSPVKYEQYF
TGTGCCAGCAGTCCCGTCAAATACGAGCAGTACTTC
>few|TRBJ1-4|TRBD1|TRBV4-3
CASSQQGVNEKLFF
TGCGCCAGCAGCCAACAGGGGGTAAATGAAAAACTGTTTTTT
>few|TRBJ2-2|NA|TRBV20-1
CSARTLGELFF
TGCAGTGCTAGAACCCTCGGGGAGCTGTTTTTT
>few|TRBJ2-5|TRBD2|TRBV20-1
CSPLAPNGLAGGYQETQYF
TGCAGTCCCCTAGCCCCTAATGGACTAGCGGGAGGATACCAAGAGACCCAGTACTTC
>NA|TRBJ2-5|TRBD1|TRBV14
CASSQDFDRGLVTQYF
TGTGCCAGCAGCCAAGATTTCGACAGGGGGTTGGTGACCCAGTACTTC
>few|TRBJ2-7|NA|TRBV11-2
CASSLERFGGPPYEQYF
TGTGCCAGCAGCTTAGAAAGGTTCGGGGGGCCTCCCTACGAGCAGTACTTC
>NA|TRBJ1-1|NA|TRBV9
CASNGGIMDTEAFF
TGTGCCAGCAACGGTGGAATAATGGACACTGAAGCTTTCTTT
>few|TRBJ2-7|NA|TRBV6-5
CASRTPTATFF
TGTGCCAGCAGGACCCCTACCGCGACCTTCTTC
>NA|TRBJ2-7|NA|TRBV29-1
CSVEDGSTYEQYF
TGCAGCGTTGAAGATGGGTCAACCTACGAGCAGTACTTC
>NA|TRBJ1-4|NA|TRBV5-1
CAPQNPRLPTNEKLFF
TGCGCCCCCCAAAATCCCAGACTCCCAACTAATGAAAAACTGTTTTTT
>NA|TRBJ2-1|TRBD2|TRBV6-1
CASSKGLAELYNEQFF
TGTGCCAGCAGCAAAGGACTAGCGGAGCTTTACAATGAGCAGTTCTTC
>few|TRBJ2-7|TRBD2|TRBV10-3
CAISERLAGEREQYF
TGTGCCATCAGTGAGCGGCTAGCGGGGGAGAGGGAGCAGTACTTC
>NA|TRBJ1-4|NA|TRBV5-1
CASSFKRATNEKLFF
TGCGCCAGCAGCTTTAAAAGAGCAACTAATGAAAAACTGTTTTTT
>many|TRBJ2-7|NA|TRBV12-3/TRBV12-4
CASSPARSSEQYF
TGTGCCAGCAGCCCCGCTAGATCCAGCGAGCAGTACTTC
>few|TRBJ2-1|NA|TRBV4-3
CASSQYLGPGDEQFF
TGCGCCAGCAGCCAATATCTTGGGCCGGGGGATGAGCAGTTCTTC
>NA|TRBJ2-7|NA|TRBV29-1
CSVEQGYEQYF
TGCAGCGTTGAACAGGGGTACGAGCAGTACTTC
>NA|TRBJ2-3|NA|TRBV21-1
CASSGGLRTDTQYF
TGTGCCAGCAGCGGTGGGCTTCGCACAGATACGCAGTATTTT
>NA|TRBJ2-3|NA|TRBV6-5
CASSYSSRSSRRKQYF
TGTGCCAGCAGTTACTCAAGCAGGAGCAGTCGTAGGAAGCAGTATTTT
>NA|TRBJ2-5|NA|TRBV7-8
CASSERGRPPETQYF
TGTGCCAGCAGCGAGAGAGGGAGGCCTCCAGAGACCCAGTACTTC
>NA|TRBJ2-3|TRBD2|TRBV10-1
CASSGSQRESALTDTQYF
TGCGCCAGCAGTGGGAGTCAGCGGGAGAGCGCTCTCACAGATACGCAGTATTTT
>many|TRBJ1-2|TRBD1|TRBV4-3
CASSQEARDRVYGYTF
TGCGCCAGCAGCCAAGAGGCCCGGGACAGGGTCTATGGCTACACCTTC
>NA|TRBJ1-2|NA|TRBV6-1
CASSPRLLSDYGYTF
TGTGCCAGCAGTCCCCGACTCCTCAGTGACTATGGCTACACCTTC
>few|TRBJ2-2|NA|TRBV20-1
CSASIFRDNTGELFF
TGCAGTGCTAGCATATTCCGGGACAACACCGGGGAGCTGTTTTTT
>NA|TRBJ2-2|NA|TRBV27
CASTEGRYTGELFF
TGTGCCAGCACAGAAGGACGGTACACCGGGGAGCTGTTTTTT
>many|TRBJ2-2|NA|TRBV10-3
CAISEVTFTGELFF
TGTGCCATCAGTGAGGTCACCTTCACCGGGGAGCTGTTTTTT
>NA|TRBJ2-1|NA|TRBV15
CATSRQPQIYNEQFF
TGTGCCACCAGCAGACAGCCCCAAATATACAATGAGCAGTTCTTC